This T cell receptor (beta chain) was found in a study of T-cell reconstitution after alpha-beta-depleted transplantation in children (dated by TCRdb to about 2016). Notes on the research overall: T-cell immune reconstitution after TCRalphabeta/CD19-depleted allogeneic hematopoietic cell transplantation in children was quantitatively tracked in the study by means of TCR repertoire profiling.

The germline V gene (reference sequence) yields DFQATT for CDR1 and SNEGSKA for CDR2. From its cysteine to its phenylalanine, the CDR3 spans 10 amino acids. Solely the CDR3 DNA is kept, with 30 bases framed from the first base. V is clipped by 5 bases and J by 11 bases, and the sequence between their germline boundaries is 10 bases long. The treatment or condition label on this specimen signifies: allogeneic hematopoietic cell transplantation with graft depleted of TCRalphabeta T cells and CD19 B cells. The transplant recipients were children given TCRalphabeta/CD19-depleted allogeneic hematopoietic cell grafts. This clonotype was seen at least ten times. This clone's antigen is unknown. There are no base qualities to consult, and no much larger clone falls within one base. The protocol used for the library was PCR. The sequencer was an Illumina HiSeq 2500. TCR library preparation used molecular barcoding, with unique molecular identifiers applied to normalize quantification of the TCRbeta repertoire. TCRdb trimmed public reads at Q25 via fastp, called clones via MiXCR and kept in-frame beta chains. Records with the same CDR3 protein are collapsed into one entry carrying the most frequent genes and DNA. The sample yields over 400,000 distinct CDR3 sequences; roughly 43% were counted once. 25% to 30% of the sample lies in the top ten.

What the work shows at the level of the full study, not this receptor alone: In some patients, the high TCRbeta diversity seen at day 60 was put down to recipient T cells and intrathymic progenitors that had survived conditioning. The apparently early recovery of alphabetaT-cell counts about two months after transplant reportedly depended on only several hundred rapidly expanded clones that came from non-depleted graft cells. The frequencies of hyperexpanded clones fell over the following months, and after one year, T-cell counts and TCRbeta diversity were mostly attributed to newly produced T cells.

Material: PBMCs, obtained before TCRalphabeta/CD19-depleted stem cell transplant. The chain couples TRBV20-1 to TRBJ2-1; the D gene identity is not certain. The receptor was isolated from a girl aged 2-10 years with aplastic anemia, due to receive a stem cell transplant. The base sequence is TGCAGTGCTCTTGCGCCTCAGCAGTTCTTC. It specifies CSALAPQQFF.